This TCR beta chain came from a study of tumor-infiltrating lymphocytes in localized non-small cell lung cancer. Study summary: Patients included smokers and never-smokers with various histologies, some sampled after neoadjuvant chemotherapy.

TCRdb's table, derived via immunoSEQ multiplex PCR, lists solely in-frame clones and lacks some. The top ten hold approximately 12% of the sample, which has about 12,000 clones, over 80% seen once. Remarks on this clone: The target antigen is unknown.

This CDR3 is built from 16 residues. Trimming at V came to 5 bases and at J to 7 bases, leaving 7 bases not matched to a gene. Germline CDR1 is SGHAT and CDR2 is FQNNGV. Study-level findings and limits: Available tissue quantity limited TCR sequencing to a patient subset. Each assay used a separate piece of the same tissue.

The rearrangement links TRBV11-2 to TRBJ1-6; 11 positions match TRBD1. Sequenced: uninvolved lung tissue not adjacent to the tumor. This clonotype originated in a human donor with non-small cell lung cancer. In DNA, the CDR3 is TGTGCCAGCAGCCCGGACAGGGGGCGCTTGAATTCACCCCTCCACTTT. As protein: CASSPDRGRLNSPLHF.